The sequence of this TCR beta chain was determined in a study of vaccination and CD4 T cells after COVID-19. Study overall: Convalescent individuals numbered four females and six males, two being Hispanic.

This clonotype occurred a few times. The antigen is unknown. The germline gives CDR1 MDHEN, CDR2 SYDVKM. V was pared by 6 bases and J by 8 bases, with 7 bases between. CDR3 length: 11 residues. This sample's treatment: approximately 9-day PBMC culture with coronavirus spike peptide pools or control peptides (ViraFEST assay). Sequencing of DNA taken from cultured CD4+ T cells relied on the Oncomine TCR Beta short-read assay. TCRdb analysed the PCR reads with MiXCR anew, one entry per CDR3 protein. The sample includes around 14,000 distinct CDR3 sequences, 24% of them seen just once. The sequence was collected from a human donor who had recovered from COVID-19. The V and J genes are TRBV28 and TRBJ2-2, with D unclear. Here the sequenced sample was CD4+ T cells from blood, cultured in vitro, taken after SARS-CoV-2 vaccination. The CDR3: CASREEGELFF. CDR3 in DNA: TGTGCCAGCAGAGAGGAGGGGGAGCTGTTTTTT. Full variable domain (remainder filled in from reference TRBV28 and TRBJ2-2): DVKVTQSSRYLVKRTGEKVFLECVQDMDHENMFWYRQDPGLGLRLIYFSYDVKMKEKGDIPEGYSVSREKKERFSLILESASTNQTSMYLCASREEGELFFGEGSRLTVL.